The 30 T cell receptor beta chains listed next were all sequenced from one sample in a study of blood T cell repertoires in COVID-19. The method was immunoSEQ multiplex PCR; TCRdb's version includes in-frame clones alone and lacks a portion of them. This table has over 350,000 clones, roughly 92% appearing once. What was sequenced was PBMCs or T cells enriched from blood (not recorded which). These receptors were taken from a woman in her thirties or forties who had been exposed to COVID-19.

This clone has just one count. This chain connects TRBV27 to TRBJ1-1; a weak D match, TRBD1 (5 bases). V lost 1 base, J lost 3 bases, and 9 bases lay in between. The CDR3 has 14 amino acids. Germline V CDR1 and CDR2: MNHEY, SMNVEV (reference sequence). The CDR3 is CASSLWGGDTEAFF. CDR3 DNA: TGTGCCAGCAGTTTATGGGGAGGGGACACTGAAGCTTTCTTT.

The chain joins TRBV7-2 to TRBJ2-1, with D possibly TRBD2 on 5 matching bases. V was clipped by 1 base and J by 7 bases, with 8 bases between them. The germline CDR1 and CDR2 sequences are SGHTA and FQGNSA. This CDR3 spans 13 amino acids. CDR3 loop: CASSLDGGNEQFF. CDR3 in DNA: TGTGCCAGCAGCTTAGATGGCGGGAATGAGCAGTTCTTC.

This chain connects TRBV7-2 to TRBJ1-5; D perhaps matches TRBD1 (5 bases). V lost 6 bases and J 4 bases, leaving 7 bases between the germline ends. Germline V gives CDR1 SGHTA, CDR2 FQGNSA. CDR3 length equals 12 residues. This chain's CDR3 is CASSKGNQPQHF. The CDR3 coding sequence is TGTGCCAGCAGTAAGGGGAATCAGCCCCAGCATTTT.

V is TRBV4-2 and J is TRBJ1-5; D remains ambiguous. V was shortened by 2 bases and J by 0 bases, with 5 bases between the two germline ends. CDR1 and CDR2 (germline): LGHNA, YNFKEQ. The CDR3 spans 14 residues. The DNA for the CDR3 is TGTGCCAGCAGCCAACAGGTTAGCAATCAGCCCCAGCATTTT. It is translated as CASSQQVSNQPQHF.

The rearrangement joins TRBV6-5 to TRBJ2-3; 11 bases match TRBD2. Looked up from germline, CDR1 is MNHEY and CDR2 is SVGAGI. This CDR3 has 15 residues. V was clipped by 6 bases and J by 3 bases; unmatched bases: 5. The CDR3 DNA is TGTGCCAGCAGGTCTCCTAGCGGGGGGACAGATACGCAGTATTTT. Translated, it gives CASRSPSGGTDTQYF.

As DNA, the CDR3 is TGTGCCTGGGGAGCGGGAGTAATAGATACGCAGTATTTT. Protein product: CAWGAGVIDTQYF. This chain uses TRBV30 with TRBJ2-3; 8 bases align to TRBD2. CDR3 length: 13 amino acids. The ends lost 5 bases at V and 5 bases at J; junction bases unmatched: 6. Germline values: CDR1 GTSNPN, CDR2 SVGIG (reference sequence). The variable domain in full, completed from reference TRBV30 and TRBJ2-3, reads SQTIHQWPATLVQPVGSPLSLECTVEGTSNPNLYWYRQAAGRGLQLLFYSVGIGQISSEVPQNLSASRPQDRQFILSSKKLLLSDSGFYLCAWGAGVIDTQYFGPGTRLTVL.

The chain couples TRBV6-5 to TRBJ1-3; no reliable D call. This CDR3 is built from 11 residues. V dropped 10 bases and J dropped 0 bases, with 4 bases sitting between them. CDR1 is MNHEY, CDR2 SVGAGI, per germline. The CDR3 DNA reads TGTGCCACCCTCTCTGGAAACACCATATATTTT. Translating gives CATLSGNTIYF.

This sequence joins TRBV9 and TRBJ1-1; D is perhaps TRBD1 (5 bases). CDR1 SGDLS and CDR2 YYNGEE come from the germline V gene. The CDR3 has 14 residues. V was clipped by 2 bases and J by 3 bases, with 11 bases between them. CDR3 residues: CASSVAGGDTEAFF. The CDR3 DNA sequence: TGTGCCAGCAGCGTCGCAGGAGGGGACACTGAAGCTTTCTTT.

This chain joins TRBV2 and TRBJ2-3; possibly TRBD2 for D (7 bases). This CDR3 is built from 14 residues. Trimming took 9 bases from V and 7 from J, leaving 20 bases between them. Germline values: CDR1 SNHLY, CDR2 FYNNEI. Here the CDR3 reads CASSNGGPANTQYF. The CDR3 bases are TGTGCCAGTTCAAACGGGGGGCCCGCCAATACGCAGTATTTT.

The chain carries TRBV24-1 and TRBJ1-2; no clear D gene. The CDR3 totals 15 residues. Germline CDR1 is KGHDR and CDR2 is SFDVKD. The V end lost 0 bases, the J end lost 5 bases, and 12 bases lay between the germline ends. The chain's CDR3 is CATSDLLRPKYGYTF. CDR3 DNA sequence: TGTGCCACCAGTGATTTGCTCAGGCCCAAGTATGGCTACACCTTC.

The CDR3 here is CASSVAGGLNEQFF. CDR3 DNA: TGTGCCAGCAGCGTAGCGGGAGGGCTGAATGAGCAGTTCTTC. The chain is built from TRBV9 and TRBJ2-1; 8 bases match TRBD2. J gave up 7 bases and V 0 bases, and 3 bases lay outside the gene matches. Per the germline V gene, CDR1 is SGDLS and CDR2 is YYNGEE. The CDR3 totals 14 residues.

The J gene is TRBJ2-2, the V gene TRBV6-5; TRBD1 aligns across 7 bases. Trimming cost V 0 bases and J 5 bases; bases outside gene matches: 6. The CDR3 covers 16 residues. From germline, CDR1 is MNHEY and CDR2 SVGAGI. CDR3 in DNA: TGTGCCAGCAGTTACTCGAGCGCAGGGGGTACCGGGGAGCTGTTTTTT. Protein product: CASSYSSAGGTGELFF.

The CDR3 reads CAIRSGGGGANVLTF. The CDR3, as DNA: TGTGCCATCAGATCCGGGGGAGGTGGGGCCAACGTCCTGACTTTC. V usage is TRBV10-3 and J usage is TRBJ2-6; perhaps TRBD2 as D (6 bases). Germline CDR1 and CDR2: ENHRY and SYGVKD. The CDR3 is 15 amino acids. V lost 6 bases and J lost 3, with 12 bases in between.

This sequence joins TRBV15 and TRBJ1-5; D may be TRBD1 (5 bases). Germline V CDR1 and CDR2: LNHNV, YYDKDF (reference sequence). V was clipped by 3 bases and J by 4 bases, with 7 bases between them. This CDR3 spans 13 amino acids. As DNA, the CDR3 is TGTGCCACCAGCAGGGGGCCAAATCAGCCCCAGCATTTT. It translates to CATSRGPNQPQHF.

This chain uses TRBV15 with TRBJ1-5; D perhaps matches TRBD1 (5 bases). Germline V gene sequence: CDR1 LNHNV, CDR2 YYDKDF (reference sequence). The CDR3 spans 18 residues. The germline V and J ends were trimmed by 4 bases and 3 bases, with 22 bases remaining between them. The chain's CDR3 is CATSIGFLSEDTNQPQHF. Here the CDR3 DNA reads TGTGCCACCAGCATTGGGTTCCTGTCCGAGGACACCAATCAGCCCCAGCATTTT.

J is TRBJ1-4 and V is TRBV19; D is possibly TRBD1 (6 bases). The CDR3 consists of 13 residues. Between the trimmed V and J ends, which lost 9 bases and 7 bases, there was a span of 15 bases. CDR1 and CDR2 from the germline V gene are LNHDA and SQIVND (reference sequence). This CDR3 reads CASRGGAVEKLFF. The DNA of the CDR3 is TGTGCCAGCCGGGGGGGCGCCGTTGAAAAACTGTTTTTT.

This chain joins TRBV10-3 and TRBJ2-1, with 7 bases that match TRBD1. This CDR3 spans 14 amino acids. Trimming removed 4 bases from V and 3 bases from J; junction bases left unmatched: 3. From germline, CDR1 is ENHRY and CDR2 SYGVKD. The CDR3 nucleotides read TGTGCCATCAGTGGACAGGGAAACTACAATGAGCAGTTCTTC. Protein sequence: CAISGQGNYNEQFF.

The CDR3 sequence: CASSPSRGSYEQYF. The CDR3 DNA reads as TGCGCCAGCAGCCCAAGTCGAGGCTCCTACGAGCAGTACTTC. This chain joins TRBV10-1 and TRBJ2-7; unclear D gene. The CDR3 has 14 residues. Per germline, CDR1 WNHNN and CDR2 SYGVQD (reference sequence). V was cut by 6 bases and J by 0 bases, with 12 bases left in between.

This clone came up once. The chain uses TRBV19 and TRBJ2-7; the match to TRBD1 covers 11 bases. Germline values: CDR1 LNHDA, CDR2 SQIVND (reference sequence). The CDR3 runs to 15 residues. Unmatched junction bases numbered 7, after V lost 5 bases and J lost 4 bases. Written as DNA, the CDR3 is TGTGCCAGTAGTCCTGGACAGGGGGCCCCTTACGAGCAGTACTTC. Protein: CASSPGQGAPYEQYF.

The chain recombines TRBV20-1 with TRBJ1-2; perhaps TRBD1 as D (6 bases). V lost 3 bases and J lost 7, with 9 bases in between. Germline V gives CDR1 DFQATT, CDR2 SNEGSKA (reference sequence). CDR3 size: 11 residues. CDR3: CSASYRVGYTF. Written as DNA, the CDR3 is TGCAGTGCTAGTTACAGGGTTGGCTACACCTTC.

The CDR3 sequence is CASSLGGESGNTIYF. The CDR3 coding sequence is TGTGCCAGCAGCTTAGGGGGAGAGTCTGGAAACACCATATATTTT. The chain recombines TRBV7-9 with TRBJ1-3; D not resolved. There are 15 residues in the CDR3. V lost 1 base, J lost 1 base, and 8 bases lay in between. CDR1 and CDR2 (germline): SEHNR, FQNEAQ (reference sequence).

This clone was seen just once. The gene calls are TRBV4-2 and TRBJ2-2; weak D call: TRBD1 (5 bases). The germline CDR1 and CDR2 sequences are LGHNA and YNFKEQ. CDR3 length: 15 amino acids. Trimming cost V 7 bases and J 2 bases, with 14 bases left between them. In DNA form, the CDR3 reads TGTGCCAGCATGCAGGTCGACAGAAACACCGGGGAGCTGTTTTTT. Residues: CASMQVDRNTGELFF.

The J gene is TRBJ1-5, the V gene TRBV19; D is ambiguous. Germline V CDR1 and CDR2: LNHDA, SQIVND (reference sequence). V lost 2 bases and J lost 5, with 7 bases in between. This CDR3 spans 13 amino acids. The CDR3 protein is CASSIMRDQPQHF. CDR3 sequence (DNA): TGTGCCAGTAGTATAATGAGGGATCAGCCCCAGCATTTT.

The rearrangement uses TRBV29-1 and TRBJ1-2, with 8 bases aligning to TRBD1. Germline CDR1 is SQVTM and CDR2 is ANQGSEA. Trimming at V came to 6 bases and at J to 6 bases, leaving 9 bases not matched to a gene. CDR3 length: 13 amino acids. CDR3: CSVRGQGTHGYTF. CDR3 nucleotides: TGCAGCGTAAGAGGACAGGGAACACATGGCTACACCTTC.

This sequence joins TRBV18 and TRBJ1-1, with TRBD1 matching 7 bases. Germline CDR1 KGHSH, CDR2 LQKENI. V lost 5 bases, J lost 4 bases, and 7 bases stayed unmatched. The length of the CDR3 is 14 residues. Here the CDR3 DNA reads TGTGCCAGCTCAGAGCAGGGGGTGCGCACTGAAGCTTTCTTT. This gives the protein CASSEQGVRTEAFF.

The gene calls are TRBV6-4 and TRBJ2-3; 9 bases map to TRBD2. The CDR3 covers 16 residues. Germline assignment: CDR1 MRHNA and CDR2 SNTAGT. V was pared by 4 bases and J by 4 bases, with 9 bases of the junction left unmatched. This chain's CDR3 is CASSASTAGGADTQYF. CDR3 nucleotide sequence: TGTGCCAGCAGTGCCTCCACAGCGGGAGGCGCAGATACGCAGTATTTT.

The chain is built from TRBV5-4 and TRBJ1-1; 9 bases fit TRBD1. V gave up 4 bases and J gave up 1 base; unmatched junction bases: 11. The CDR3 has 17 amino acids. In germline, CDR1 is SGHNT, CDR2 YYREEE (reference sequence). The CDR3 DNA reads TGTGCCAGCAGCCCGGGTGGGACAGGGTTTCGGAACACTGAAGCTTTCTTT. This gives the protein CASSPGGTGFRNTEAFF.

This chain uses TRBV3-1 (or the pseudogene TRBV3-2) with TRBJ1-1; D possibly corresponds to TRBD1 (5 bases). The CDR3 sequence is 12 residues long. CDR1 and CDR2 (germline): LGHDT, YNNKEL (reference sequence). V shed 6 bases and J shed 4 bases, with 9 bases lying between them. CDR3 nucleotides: TGTGCCAGCAGTTTAGGGGCCACTGAAGCTTTCTTT. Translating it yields CASSLGATEAFF.

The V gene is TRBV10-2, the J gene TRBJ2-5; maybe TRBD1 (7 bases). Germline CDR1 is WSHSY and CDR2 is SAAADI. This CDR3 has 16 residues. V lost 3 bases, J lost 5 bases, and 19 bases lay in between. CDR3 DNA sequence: TGCGCCAGCAGTGAATGGAGCTCGGCAGGGGGGGAGACCCAGTACTTC. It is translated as CASSEWSSAGGETQYF.

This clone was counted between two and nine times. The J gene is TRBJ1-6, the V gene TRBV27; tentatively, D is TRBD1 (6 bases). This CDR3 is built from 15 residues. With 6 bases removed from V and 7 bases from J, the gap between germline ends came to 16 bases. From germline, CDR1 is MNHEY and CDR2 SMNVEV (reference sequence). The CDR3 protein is CASRLRQVDNSPLHF. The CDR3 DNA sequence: TGTGCCAGCAGACTAAGACAGGTCGACAATTCACCCCTCCACTTT.